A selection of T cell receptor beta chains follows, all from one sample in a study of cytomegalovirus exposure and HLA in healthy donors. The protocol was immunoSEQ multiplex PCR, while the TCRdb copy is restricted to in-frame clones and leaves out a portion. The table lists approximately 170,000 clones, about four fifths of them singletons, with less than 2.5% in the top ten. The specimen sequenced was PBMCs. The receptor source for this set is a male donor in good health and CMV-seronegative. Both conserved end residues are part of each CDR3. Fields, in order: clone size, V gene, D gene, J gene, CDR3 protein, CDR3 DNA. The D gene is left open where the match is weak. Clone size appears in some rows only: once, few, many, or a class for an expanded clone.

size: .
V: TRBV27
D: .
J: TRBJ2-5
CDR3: CASSLTAGLQETQYF
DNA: TGTGCCAGCAGTTTAACGGCGGGGCTCCAAGAGACCCAGTACTTC

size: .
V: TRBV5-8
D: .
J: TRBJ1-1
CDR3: CASSALLGGTEAFF
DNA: TGTGCCAGCAGCGCACTCCTCGGGGGGACTGAAGCTTTCTTT

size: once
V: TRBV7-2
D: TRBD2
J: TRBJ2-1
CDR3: CASSYRTSGGGHNEQFF
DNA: TGTGCCAGCAGCTACCGAACTAGCGGGGGGGGACACAATGAGCAGTTCTTC

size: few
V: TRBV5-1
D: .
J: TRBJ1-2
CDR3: CASSLGQENYGYTF
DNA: TGCGCCAGCAGCTTGGGACAGGAGAACTATGGCTACACCTTC

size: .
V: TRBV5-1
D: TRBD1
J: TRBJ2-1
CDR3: CASSPPRDRGYNEQFF
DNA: TGCGCCAGCAGCCCACCCCGGGACAGGGGTTACAATGAGCAGTTCTTC

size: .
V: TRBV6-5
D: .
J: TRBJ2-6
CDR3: CASSYIRSGANVLTF
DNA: TGTGCCAGCAGTTACATCAGATCTGGGGCCAACGTCCTGACTTTC

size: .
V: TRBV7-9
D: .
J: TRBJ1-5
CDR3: CASSPGPDSNQPQHF
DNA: TGTGCCAGCAGCCCAGGTCCGGATAGCAATCAGCCCCAGCATTTT

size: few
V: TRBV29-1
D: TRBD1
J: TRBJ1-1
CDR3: CSASTGGTEAFF
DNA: TGCAGCGCCTCGACAGGGGGTACTGAAGCTTTCTTT

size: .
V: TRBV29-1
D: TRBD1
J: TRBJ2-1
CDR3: CSVEGGRGQSYNEQFF
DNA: TGCAGCGTTGAAGGGGGTAGGGGACAGTCCTACAATGAGCAGTTCTTC

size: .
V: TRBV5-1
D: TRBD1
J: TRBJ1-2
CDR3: CASSSQGENYGYTF
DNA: TGCGCCAGCAGTTCGCAGGGGGAGAACTATGGCTACACCTTC

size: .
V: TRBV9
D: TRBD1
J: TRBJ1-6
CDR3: CASSAGQNNSPLHF
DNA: TGTGCCAGCAGCGCGGGACAGAACAATTCACCCCTCCACTTT

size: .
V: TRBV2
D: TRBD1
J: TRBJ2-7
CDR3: CASGTGASYEQYF
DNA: TGTGCCAGCGGGACAGGTGCTTCCTACGAGCAGTACTTC

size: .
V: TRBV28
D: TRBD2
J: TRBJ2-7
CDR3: CASSLPQGGMAYEQYF
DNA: TGTGCCAGCAGTTTACCCCAGGGAGGGATGGCCTACGAGCAGTACTTC

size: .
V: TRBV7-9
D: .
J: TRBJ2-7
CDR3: CASSPPIAYEQYF
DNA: TGTGCCAGCAGCCCCCCAATAGCCTACGAGCAGTACTTC

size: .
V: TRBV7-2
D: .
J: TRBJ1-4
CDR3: CASSPRQSPYEKLFF
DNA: TGTGCCAGCAGCCCCCGACAGTCCCCTTATGAAAAACTGTTTTTT

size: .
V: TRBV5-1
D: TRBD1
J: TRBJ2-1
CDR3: CASSLGQGRYNEQFF
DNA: TGCGCCAGCAGCCTAGGACAGGGTAGATACAATGAGCAGTTCTTC

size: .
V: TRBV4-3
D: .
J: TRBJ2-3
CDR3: CASSQVLGLNTDTQYF
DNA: TGCGCCAGCAGCCAAGTTCTAGGACTTAACACAGATACGCAGTATTTT

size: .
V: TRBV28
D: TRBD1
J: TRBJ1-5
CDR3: CASRRQGNQPQHF
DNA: TGTGCCAGCAGGCGACAGGGGAATCAGCCCCAGCATTTT

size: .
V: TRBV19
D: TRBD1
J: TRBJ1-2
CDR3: CASSPRTGIDGYTF
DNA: TGTGCCAGTAGTCCCCGGACAGGGATTGATGGCTACACCTTC

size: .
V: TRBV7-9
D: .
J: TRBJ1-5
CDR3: CASSLVGGGNQPQHF
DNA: TGTGCCAGCAGCTTAGTCGGGGGAGGCAATCAGCCCCAGCATTTT

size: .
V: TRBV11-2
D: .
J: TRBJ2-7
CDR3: CASSQGREFTEQYF
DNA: TGTGCCAGCAGTCAGGGGCGGGAGTTCACCGAGCAGTACTTC

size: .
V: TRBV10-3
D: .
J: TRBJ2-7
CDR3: CAISGTLEQYF
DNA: TGTGCCATCAGTGGTACTCTCGAGCAGTACTTC

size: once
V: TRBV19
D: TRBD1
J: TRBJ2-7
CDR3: CASVPPGGNEQYF
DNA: TGTGCCAGCGTACCCCCAGGGGGTAACGAGCAGTACTTC

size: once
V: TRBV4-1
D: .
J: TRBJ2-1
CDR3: CASSHPPGYNEQFF
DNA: TGCGCCAGCAGCCACCCTCCGGGCTACAATGAGCAGTTCTTC

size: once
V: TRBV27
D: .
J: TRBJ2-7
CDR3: CASSLPGQEQYF
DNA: TGTGCCAGCAGTTTACCGGGTCAGGAGCAGTACTTC

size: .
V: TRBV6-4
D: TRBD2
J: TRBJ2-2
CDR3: CASIGWEGTNTGELFF
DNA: TGTGCCAGCATCGGCTGGGAGGGAACTAACACCGGGGAGCTGTTTTTT

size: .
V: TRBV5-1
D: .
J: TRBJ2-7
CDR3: CASSLERESQYF
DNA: TGCGCCAGCAGCTTGGAGAGGGAAAGTCAGTACTTC

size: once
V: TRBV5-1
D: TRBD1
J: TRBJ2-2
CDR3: CASSWGQGGVGGELFF
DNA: TGCGCCAGCAGCTGGGGACAGGGTGGCGTTGGCGGGGAGCTGTTTTTT

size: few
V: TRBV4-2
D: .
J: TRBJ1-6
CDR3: CASSQGAGVNSPLHF
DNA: TGTGCCAGCAGCCAAGGGGCGGGGGTAAATTCACCCCTCCACTTT

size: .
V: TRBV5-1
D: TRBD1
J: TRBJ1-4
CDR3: CASSLRTGADEKLFF
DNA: TGCGCCAGCAGCTTACGGACAGGGGCTGATGAAAAACTGTTTTTT

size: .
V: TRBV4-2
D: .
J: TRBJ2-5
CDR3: CASSQDVGGVKEQYF
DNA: TGTGCCAGCAGCCAAGATGTAGGGGGGGTGAAGGAGCAGTACTTC

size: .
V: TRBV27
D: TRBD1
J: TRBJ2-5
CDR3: CASSSGTAGMGEETQYF
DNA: TGTGCCAGCAGTTCCGGGACAGCCGGTATGGGGGAAGAGACCCAGTACTTC

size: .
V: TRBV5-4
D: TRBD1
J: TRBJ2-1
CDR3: CASSPSTGGRDSYNEQFF
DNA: TGTGCCAGCAGTCCTAGCACAGGGGGCAGAGACAGCTACAATGAGCAGTTCTTC

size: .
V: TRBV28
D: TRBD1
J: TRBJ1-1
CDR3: CASRKDRVFTEAFF
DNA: TGTGCCAGCAGGAAAGACAGGGTATTCACTGAAGCTTTCTTT

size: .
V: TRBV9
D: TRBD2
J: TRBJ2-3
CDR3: CASSVALAGDKPDTQYF
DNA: TGTGCCAGCAGCGTAGCTCTAGCGGGAGACAAACCGGATACGCAGTATTTT

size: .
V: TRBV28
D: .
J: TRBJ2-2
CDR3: CASSFLANTGELFF
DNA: TGTGCCAGCAGTTTCCTAGCAAACACCGGGGAGCTGTTTTTT

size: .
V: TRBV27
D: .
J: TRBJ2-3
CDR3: CASSIPYRTDTQYF
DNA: TGTGCCAGCAGTATCCCCTACCGCACAGATACGCAGTATTTT

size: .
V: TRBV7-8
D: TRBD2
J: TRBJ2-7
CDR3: CASSLSSWGEGYEQYF
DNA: TGTGCCAGCAGCTTATCTAGCTGGGGGGAGGGTTACGAGCAGTACTTC

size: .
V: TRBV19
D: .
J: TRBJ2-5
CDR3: CASSPSTGLGETQYF
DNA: TGTGCCAGTAGTCCTTCCACAGGGTTGGGAGAGACCCAGTACTTC

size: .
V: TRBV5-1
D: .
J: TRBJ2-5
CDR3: CASSLSDSQETQYF
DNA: TGCGCCAGCAGCTTGTCCGACAGCCAAGAGACCCAGTACTTC

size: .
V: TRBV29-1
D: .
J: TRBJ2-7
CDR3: CSVEGTSRANKRDEQYF
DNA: TGCAGCGTTGAAGGAACTTCACGGGCCAACAAGAGGGACGAGCAGTACTTC

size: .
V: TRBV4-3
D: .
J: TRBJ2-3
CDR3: CASSQGQETATDTQYF
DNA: TGCGCCAGCAGCCAAGGTCAGGAAACGGCCACAGATACGCAGTATTTT

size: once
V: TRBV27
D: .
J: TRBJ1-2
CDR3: CASSLSGKTNYGYTF
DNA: TGTGCCAGCAGTTTATCGGGCAAGACTAACTATGGCTACACCTTC

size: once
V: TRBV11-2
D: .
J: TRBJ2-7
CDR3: CASSLTPEVEQYF
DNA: TGTGCCAGCAGCTTAACCCCCGAGGTCGAGCAGTACTTC

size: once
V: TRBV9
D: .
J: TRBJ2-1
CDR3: CASSVERGSSYNEQFF
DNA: TGTGCCAGCAGCGTAGAACGGGGGAGCTCCTACAATGAGCAGTTCTTC

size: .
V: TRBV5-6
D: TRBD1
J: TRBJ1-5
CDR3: CASSLEGDRNQPQHF
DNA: TGTGCCAGCAGCTTGGAGGGGGACAGAAATCAGCCCCAGCATTTT

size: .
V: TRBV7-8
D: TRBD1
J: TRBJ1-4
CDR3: CAILNRGNEKLFF
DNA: TGTGCCATCCTAAACAGGGGGAATGAAAAACTGTTTTTT

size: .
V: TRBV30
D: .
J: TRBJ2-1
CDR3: CAWSMTGVLEQFF
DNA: TGTGCCTGGAGTATGACGGGGGTCCTTGAGCAGTTCTTC

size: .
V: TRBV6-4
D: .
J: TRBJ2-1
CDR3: CASSEEFGLAEQFF
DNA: TGTGCCAGCAGTGAAGAGTTTGGGCTAGCGGAGCAGTTCTTC

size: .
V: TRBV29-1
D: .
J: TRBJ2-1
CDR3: CSHTTSYNEQFF
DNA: TGCAGCCATACTACCTCCTACAATGAGCAGTTCTTC

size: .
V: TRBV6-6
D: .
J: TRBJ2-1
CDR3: CASSYEGGSYNEQFF
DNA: TGTGCCAGCAGTTACGAGGGGGGGTCCTACAATGAGCAGTTCTTC

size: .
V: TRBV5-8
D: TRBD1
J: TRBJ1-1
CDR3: CASSRRDRGIRMNTEAFF
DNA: TGTGCCAGCAGCCGTCGAGACAGGGGGATCAGGATGAACACTGAAGCTTTCTTT

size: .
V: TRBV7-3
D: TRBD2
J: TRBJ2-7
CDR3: CASSLTKLAGSYEQYF
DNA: TGTGCCAGCAGCTTAACGAAACTAGCGGGGTCCTACGAGCAGTACTTC

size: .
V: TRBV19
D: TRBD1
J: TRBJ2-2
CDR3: CASSIARDRRGTGELFF
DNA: TGTGCCAGTAGTATAGCTAGGGACAGGCGGGGCACCGGGGAGCTGTTTTTT

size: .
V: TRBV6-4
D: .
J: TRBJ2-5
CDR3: CASSDLTQPIKYQETQYF
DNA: TGTGCCAGCAGTGATCTAACACAGCCAATTAAGTACCAAGAGACCCAGTACTTC